These 13 T cell receptor beta chains share one sample of origin, sequenced in a study of T-cell reconstitution after alpha-beta-depleted transplantation in children. Unique molecular identifiers were used to barcode this TCRbeta library. TCRdb processed the PCR reads anew with MiXCR; each CDR3 protein has one entry. The data hold hundreds of thousands of distinct CDR3 sequences, with under 15% observed a single time. This material consisted of PBMCs, taken before TCRalphabeta/CD19-depleted stem cell transplant. The receptors shown here come from a girl aged 2-9 years with congenital amegakaryocytic thrombocytopenia, due to receive a stem cell transplant.

This clonotype was counted at least ten times. This chain joins TRBV29-1 and TRBJ2-3, with D possibly being TRBD2 (6 bases). The V gene's germline CDR1 is SQVTM and CDR2 ANQGSEA. The CDR3 length is 17 residues. Trimming pared 6 bases from V and 6 bases from J, leaving 28 bases between. The CDR3 DNA is TGCAGCGTGCTATTAAGGATCGGGACTCCCCTCCGGGATACGCAGTATTTT. Translated: CSVLLRIGTPLRDTQYF.

A note on this clonotype: A read error is likely, as this CDR3 ends without the conserved phenylalanine or tryptophan. It is unclear where the CDR3 begins or ends on the DNA, so no DNA is shown, and the CDR3 is as TCRdb lists it. The chain joins TRBV3-1 to TRBJ2-1. The V gene's germline CDR1 is LGHDT and CDR2 YNNKEL (reference sequence). The CDR3 adds up to 14 amino acids, both ends counted. CDR3 amino acids: CASSQGPLSLSKFL.

This clonotype was observed many times. The chain uses TRBV11-2 and TRBJ2-1; 9 bases map to TRBD2. Germline V lookup: CDR1 SGHAT, CDR2 FQNNGV. The CDR3 extends over 15 amino acids. The V and J ends lost 5 bases and 9 bases, in that order; junction bases with no gene match: 11. CDR3 bases: TGTGCCAGCAGCCTCTTAGGGGTAGCGGGAGTTGAGCAGTTCTTC. Its translation: CASSLLGVAGVEQFF.

This chain uses TRBV7-6 with TRBJ2-7; D gene uncertain. The CDR3 runs to 13 residues. Trimming removed 4 bases from V and 2 bases from J, with 9 bases in between. In germline, CDR1 is SGHVS, CDR2 FNYEAQ. The CDR3 nucleotides read TGTGCCAGCAGCTCGGGCTACGCCTACGAGCAGTACTTC. Translated, it gives CASSSGYAYEQYF.

This clonotype was counted ten times or more. CDR3 residues: CSARDFSEKNIQYF. CDR3 nucleotides: TGCAGTGCTAGAGATTTTAGCGAAAAAAACATTCAGTACTTC. This chain uses TRBV20-1 with TRBJ2-4; a possible D gene is TRBD2 (5 bases). Germline assignment: CDR1 DFQATT and CDR2 SNEGSKA (reference sequence). Trimming took off 0 bases at V and 4 bases at J, with 10 bases between the two ends. The length of the CDR3 is 14 residues.

In this sample, this clonotype turned up many times. The rearrangement links TRBV18 to TRBJ1-1, with 7 bases matching TRBD1. The ends lost 6 bases at V and 5 bases at J; junction bases unmatched: 12. This CDR3 comprises 15 residues. Germline V CDR1 and CDR2: KGHSH, LQKENI. DNA of the CDR3: TGTGCCAGCTCCGCGAGGGGACAGTGGAGGACTGAAGCTTTCTTT. Protein sequence: CASSARGQWRTEAFF. Drawing the rest from reference TRBV18 and TRBJ1-1, the complete variable domain is NAGVMQNPRHLVRRRGQEARLRCSPMKGHSHVYWYRQLPEEGLKFMVYLQKENIIDESGMPKERFSAEFPKEGPSILRIQQVVRGDSAAYFCASSARGQWRTEAFFGQGTRLTVV.

J is TRBJ1-4 and V is TRBV11-2; D is perhaps TRBD1 (5 bases). V was cut by 2 bases and J by 6 bases, with 13 bases left in between. From germline, CDR1 is SGHAT and CDR2 FQNNGV. The CDR3 contains 15 residues. The CDR3 sequence is CASSLIRDGHEKLFF. The DNA of the CDR3 is TGTGCCAGCAGCTTAATCCGGGACGGCCATGAAAAACTGTTTTTT.

This clonotype was seen repeatedly, ten times or more. The chain recombines TRBV29-1 with TRBJ2-2; no definite D call. The V end lost 5 bases, the J end lost 1 base, and 5 bases lay between the germline ends. The CDR3 consists of 12 residues. In germline, CDR1 is SQVTM, CDR2 ANQGSEA. The chain's CDR3 is CSVFWNTGELFF. The CDR3 nucleotides read TGCAGCGTTTTTTGGAACACCGGGGAGCTGTTTTTT.

This clonotype was recorded at least ten times. The rearrangement uses TRBV12-3 or TRBV12-4 and TRBJ2-7; 7 nucleotides line up with TRBD2. The length of the CDR3 is 15 residues. With V trimmed by 3 bases and J by 3 bases, 8 bases remained unmatched. The CDR3 is CASSFTRGSLYEQYF. CDR3 coding DNA: TGTGCCAGCAGTTTTACCCGCGGGAGTCTCTACGAGCAGTACTTC.

This clonotype was counted at least ten times. The chain recombines TRBV20-1 with TRBJ1-1; no reliable D call. V lost 1 base and J lost 1, with 7 bases in between. The length of the CDR3 is 13 residues. Germline V gene sequence: CDR1 DFQATT, CDR2 SNEGSKA (reference sequence). As DNA, the CDR3 is TGCAGTGCTAGAGGGCCGAAGAACACTGAAGCTTTCTTT. Residues: CSARGPKNTEAFF.

A few counts support this clonotype. The gene calls are TRBV4-1 and TRBJ2-3; no definite D call. The V gene's germline CDR1 is MGHRA and CDR2 YSYEKL. The germline V and J ends were trimmed by 0 bases and 4 bases, with 17 bases remaining between them. This CDR3 contains 17 residues. CDR3 DNA: TGCGCCAGCAGCCAAGATCTCGGCGGAGTGGGGTCAGATACGCAGTATTTT. This codes for CASSQDLGGVGSDTQYF.

The chain links TRBV20-1 to TRBJ1-5, with 7 nucleotides matching TRBD1. Germline values: CDR1 DFQATT, CDR2 SNEGSKA (reference sequence). The CDR3 consists of 16 residues. With 3 bases clipped from V and 7 bases from J, the junction kept 15 bases outside the gene matches. The CDR3 region is CSASPTGVGVGQPQHF. DNA for the CDR3: TGCAGTGCTAGCCCAACAGGGGTCGGGGTGGGGCAGCCCCAGCATTTT.

This chain uses TRBV4-2 with TRBJ2-4, with D possibly being TRBD2 (6 bases). Trimming stripped 1 base from V and 6 bases from J, with 13 bases between. This CDR3 is built from 15 residues. Looked up from germline, CDR1 is LGHNA and CDR2 is YNFKEQ. CDR3 residues: CASSQVARDPNIQYF. CDR3 nucleotide sequence: TGTGCCAGCAGCCAAGTCGCGCGGGATCCAAACATTCAGTACTTC.